Below are 9 T cell receptor beta chains sequenced from a single sample in a study of CD8+CD57+ T cells in acquired aplastic anemia. Profiling that covered TCR beta VDJ and CDR3 relied on genomic DNA as its template. TCRdb re-called the reads with MiXCR, one entry per CDR3 protein. The data hold about 160,000 distinct CDR3 sequences, with over 70% observed a single time. Patients chosen for sequencing had shown CD8+CD57+ cell expansion by flow cytometry. The sequenced sample was sorted CD4+, CD8+, or CD8+CD57+ T cells (not recorded which) from PBMCs. These receptors came from a human donor with aplastic anemia.

The genes are TRBV7-2 and TRBJ1-1, with unresolved D. Germline V gives CDR1 SGHTA, CDR2 FQGNSA. Trimming stripped 2 bases from V and 0 bases from J, with 10 bases between. This CDR3 contains 15 residues. CDR3 amino acids: CASSLNSAMNTEAFF. The CDR3 DNA reads as TGTGCCAGCAGCTTAAACAGTGCGATGAACACTGAAGCTTTCTTT.

This clonotype was seen only a few times. The rearrangement links TRBV20-1 to TRBJ2-3; weak D call: TRBD2 (5 bases). CDR1 and CDR2 from the germline V gene are DFQATT and SNEGSKA (reference sequence). CDR3 length equals 16 residues. The CDR3 DNA reads TGCAGACCGAGCCAACCTGGAGCGGAGGGCACAGATACGCAGTATTTT. Its protein product is CRPSQPGAEGTDTQYF.

The rearrangement joins TRBV12-3 or TRBV12-4 to TRBJ1-2; no firm D call. V gave up 5 bases and J gave up 9 bases, with 7 bases separating them. The CDR3 sequence is 10 residues long. CDR3 amino acids: CASSGASYTF. DNA for the CDR3: TGTGCCAGCAGTGGAGCGAGCTACACCTTC.

This clonotype was counted at least ten times. This chain uses TRBV2 with TRBJ1-1; the D is unclear. The V end lost 5 bases, the J end lost 8 bases, and 6 bases lay between the germline ends. The CDR3 contains 10 residues. The germline V gene encodes CDR1 SNHLY and CDR2 FYNNEI. In nucleotides, the CDR3 is TGTGCCAGCAGTCTGGGCGAAGCTTTCTTT. Amino acids: CASSLGEAFF.

This clonotype has a handful of counts. The chain employs TRBV20-1 and TRBJ2-5; D perhaps matches TRBD2 (5 bases). The CDR3 extends over 13 amino acids. The germline gives CDR1 DFQATT, CDR2 SNEGSKA (reference sequence). This CDR3 is CTVDSSGQETQYF. The DNA of the CDR3 is TGCACCGTGGATTCGAGCGGACAAGAGACCCAGTACTTC.

This sequence joins TRBV9 and TRBJ1-2; the D is unclear. CDR1 and CDR2 from the germline V gene are SGDLS and YYNGEE. V dropped 0 bases and J dropped 5 bases, with 14 bases sitting between them. This CDR3 is built from 15 residues. The CDR3 sequence is CASSVGQATVYGYTF. In DNA, the CDR3 is TGTGCCAGCAGCGTAGGTCAGGCAACAGTTTATGGCTACACCTTC.

The CDR3 reads CASSPITGLVVEQYF. CDR3 bases: TGCGCCAGCAGCCCAATCACGGGACTTGTGGTAGAGCAGTACTTC. V is TRBV5-1 and J is TRBJ2-7, with D perhaps matching TRBD2 (6 bases). CDR1 SGHRS and CDR2 YFSETQ come from the germline V gene. V lost 4 bases, J lost 7 bases, and 21 bases lay in between. CDR3 size: 15 residues. The whole variable domain, filled in from reference TRBV5-1 and TRBJ2-7, reads KAGVTQTPRYLIKTRGQQVTLSCSPISGHRSVSWYQQTPGQGLQFLFEYFSETQRNKGNFPGRFSGRQFSNSRSEMNVSTLELGDSALYLCASSPITGLVVEQYFGPGTRLTVT.

The chain employs TRBV20-1 and TRBJ2-5, with 10 nucleotides matching TRBD2. Looked up from germline, CDR1 is DFQATT and CDR2 is SNEGSKA (reference sequence). The V gene end was trimmed by 4 bases and the J gene end by 2 bases; junction bases not matched to a gene: 1. This CDR3 has 13 residues. DNA of the CDR3: TGCAGTGCTACTAGCGGGGGACAAGAGACCCAGTACTTC. This translates into CSATSGGQETQYF.

This clonotype was observed many times. V and J are TRBV19 and TRBJ1-1, with a weak D call TRBD1 (5 bases). The ends were cut back, 6 bases at V and 11 bases at J, with 16 bases in the middle. The CDR3 sequence is 12 residues long. CDR1 LNHDA and CDR2 SQIVND come from the germline V gene (reference sequence). For the CDR3, the DNA is TGTGCCAGTAGCCTTGGGGGGAGCGGGGCTTTCTTT. Translated: CASSLGGSGAFF. The full variable domain, in which reference TRBV19 and TRBJ1-1 provide the parts outside the CDR3, is DGGITQSPKYLFRKEGQNVTLSCEQNLNHDAMYWYRQDPGQGLRLIYYSQIVNDFQKGDIAEGYSVSREKKESFPLTVTSAQKNPTAFYLCASSLGGSGAFFGQGTRLTVV.